The 6 T cell receptor beta chains below come from one sample, sequenced in a study of cytomegalovirus exposure and HLA in healthy donors. PCR used 60 Vbeta primers and 13 Jbeta primers. Assay: immunoSEQ multiplex PCR; the TCRdb copy retains only in-frame clones and omits some. The sample has approximately 100,000 clones, about four fifths seen once. Material for sequencing was PBMCs. Receptor source: a middle-aged woman in good health and CMV-seronegative.

J is TRBJ2-7 and V is TRBV6-5; 7 nucleotides align to TRBD1. J lost 6 bases, V lost 6 bases, and 8 bases had no gene match. In germline, CDR1 is MNHEY, CDR2 SVGAGI. This CDR3 spans 13 amino acids. The CDR3 DNA sequence: TGTGCCAGCAGCCAAGACAGGGTAGGCGAGCAGTACTTC. Its protein product is CASSQDRVGEQYF.

The chain uses TRBV2 and TRBJ2-7, with a possible D match to TRBD2 (5 bases). The germline V gene has CDR1 SNHLY and CDR2 FYNNEI. The CDR3 runs 14 residues. The V end was cut by 5 bases, the J end by 1 base, with 12 bases between. CDR3 residues: CASSLARASYEQYF. The CDR3 DNA is TGTGCCAGCAGTTTGGCGAGGGCATCCTACGAGCAGTACTTC.

The gene calls are TRBV15 and TRBJ2-2; TRBD1 is a possible D gene (5 bases). CDR1 and CDR2 (germline): LNHNV, YYDKDF (reference sequence). Trimming pared 7 bases from V and 2 bases from J, leaving 8 bases between. This CDR3 has 13 residues. CDR3 protein: CATKDRNTGELFF. The CDR3 bases are TGTGCCACCAAAGACAGAAACACCGGGGAGCTGTTTTTT. Full variable domain (rest looked up from reference TRBV15 and TRBJ2-2): DAMVIQNPRYQVTQFGKPVTLSCSQTLNHNVMYWYQQKSSQAPKLLFHYYDKDFNNEADTPDNFQSRRPNTSFCFLDIRSPGLGDTAMYLCATKDRNTGELFFGEGSRLTVL.

CDR3 region: CASSLARNQPQHF. The CDR3 DNA reads as TGTGCCAGCAGCTTAGCGAGGAATCAGCCCCAGCATTTT. The chain recombines TRBV7-7 with TRBJ1-5; the D is unclear. The CDR3 runs to 13 residues. V lost 0 bases to trimming and J lost 4 bases, with 4 bases between them. CDR1 is SSHAT and CDR2 is FNYEAQ in the germline V gene (reference sequence).

The rearrangement joins TRBV5-1 to TRBJ2-5, with no clear D. V lost 4 bases and J lost 0, with 13 bases in between. CDR1 is SGHRS, CDR2 YFSETQ, per germline. The CDR3 has 15 amino acids. CDR3 residues: CASSVTLGDQETQYF. DNA for the CDR3: TGCGCCAGCAGCGTGACCTTAGGAGACCAAGAGACCCAGTACTTC.

The chain is built from TRBV14 and TRBJ1-2; maybe TRBD1 (6 bases). The CDR3 is 14 amino acids. Germline loops: CDR1 SGHDN, CDR2 FVKESK. Trimming cost V 1 base and J 4 bases, with 10 bases left between them. CDR3: CASSQGTDTYGYTF. The CDR3 DNA is TGTGCCAGCAGCCAAGGGACAGATACCTATGGCTACACCTTC.